This T cell receptor (beta chain) was retrieved from a study of blood T cell repertoires in COVID-19. The CDR3 consists of 17 residues. Original processing notes: Reference gene primer amplification yielded estimated nucleated cell counts. Clones were read by immunoSEQ multiplex PCR, and TCRdb kept only the in-frame ones, dropping some. Clonal size and the V and J genes are those of that table, whereas D and trimming came from the DNA. The sample consists of more than 250,000 clones, more than 75% of them appearing once. The sequencing sample was made of peripheral blood. This chain links TRBV1 with TRBJ2-3; no DNA check was done on the table's D call, TRBD2. TRBV1 counts as a pseudogene. This TCR was recovered from a woman in her fifties or sixties with acute or convalescent COVID-19. CDR3 in amino acids: CTSSQEKLAGGGDTQYF. The CDR3 region has the DNA TGCACCAGCAGCCAAGAGAAACTAGCGGGAGGGGGAGATACGCAGTATTTT.